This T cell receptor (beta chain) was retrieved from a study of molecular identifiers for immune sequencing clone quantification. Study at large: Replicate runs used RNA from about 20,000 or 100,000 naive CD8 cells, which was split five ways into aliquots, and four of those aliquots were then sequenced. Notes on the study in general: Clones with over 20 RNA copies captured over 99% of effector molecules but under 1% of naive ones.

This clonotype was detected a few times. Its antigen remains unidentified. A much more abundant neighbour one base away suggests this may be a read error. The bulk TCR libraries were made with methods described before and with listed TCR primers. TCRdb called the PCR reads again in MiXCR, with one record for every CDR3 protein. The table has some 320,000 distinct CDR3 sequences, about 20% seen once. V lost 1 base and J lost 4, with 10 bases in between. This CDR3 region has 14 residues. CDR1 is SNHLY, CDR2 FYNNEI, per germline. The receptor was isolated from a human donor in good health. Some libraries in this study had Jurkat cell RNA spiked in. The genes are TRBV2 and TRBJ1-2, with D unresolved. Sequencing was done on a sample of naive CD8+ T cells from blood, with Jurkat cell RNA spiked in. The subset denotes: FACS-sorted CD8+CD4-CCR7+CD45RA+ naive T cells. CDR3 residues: CASSEEDSLYGYTF. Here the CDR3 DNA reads TGTGCCAGCAGTGAAGAGGATTCACTCTATGGCTACACCTTC.